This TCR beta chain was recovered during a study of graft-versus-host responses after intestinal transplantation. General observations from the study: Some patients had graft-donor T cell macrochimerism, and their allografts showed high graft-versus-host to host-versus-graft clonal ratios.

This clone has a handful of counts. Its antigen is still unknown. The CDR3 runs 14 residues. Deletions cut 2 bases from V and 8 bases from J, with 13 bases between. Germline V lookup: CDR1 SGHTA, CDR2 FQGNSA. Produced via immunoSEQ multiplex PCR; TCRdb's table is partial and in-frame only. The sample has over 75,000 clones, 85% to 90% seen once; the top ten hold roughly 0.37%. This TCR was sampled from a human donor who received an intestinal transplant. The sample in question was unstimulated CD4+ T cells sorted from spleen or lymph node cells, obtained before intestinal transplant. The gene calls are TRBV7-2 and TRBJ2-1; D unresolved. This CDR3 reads CASSLRPGSHEQFF. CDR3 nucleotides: TGTGCCAGCAGCTTACGTCCAGGTTCCCATGAGCAGTTCTTC.